A selection of T cell receptor beta chains follows, all from one sample in a study of control samples from healthy donors and cancer patients. Method: immunoSEQ multiplex PCR; TCRdb's copy keeps in-frame clones and lacks some. The data contain 200,000 or so clones, 85% to 95% of them singletons. The specimen sequenced was blood. Source of these receptors: a man aged 45-60 years in good health. CDR3s include the opening cysteine and the closing phenylalanine or tryptophan. The D gene is left open where the match is weak. Size is stated for part of the rows, as once, few or many counts, or as a class when the clone is expanded.

>TRBV3-1/TRBV3-2|-|TRBJ2-5|-
CASSPGVGREETQYF
TGTGCCAGCAGCCCCGGGGTTGGGAGAGAAGAGACCCAGTACTTC
>TRBV2|-|TRBJ2-1|TRBD1
CARRGQLEQFF
TGTGCCAGAAGGGGGCAGCTGGAGCAGTTCTTC
>TRBV3-1/TRBV3-2|-|TRBJ1-2|-
CASSQDQTGDGYTF
TGTGCCAGCAGCCAAGATCAAACGGGGGATGGCTACACCTTC
>TRBV9|-|TRBJ1-1|-
CASSVEGPTGMPDTEAFF
TGTGCCAGCAGCGTAGAGGGACCTACAGGGATGCCGGATACTGAAGCTTTCTTT
>TRBV5-1|-|TRBJ2-7|-
CASSGGAVTYEQYF
TGCGCCAGCAGCGGGGGGGCAGTTACCTACGAGCAGTACTTC
>TRBV14|once|TRBJ2-7|-
CASSRVGVSYEQYF
TGTGCCAGCAGCCGGGTGGGGGTCTCCTACGAGCAGTACTTC
>TRBV28|-|TRBJ1-3|-
CASSPENRSGNTIYF
TGTGCCAGCAGTCCCGAAAATAGGTCTGGAAACACCATATATTTT
>TRBV6-5|-|TRBJ2-7|-
CASSRQVNYEQYF
TGTGCCAGCAGTAGACAAGTTAACTACGAGCAGTACTTC
>TRBV6-5|-|TRBJ1-2|-
CASSYSGRSYGYTF
TGTGCCAGCAGTTACTCGGGACGGAGCTATGGCTACACCTTC
>TRBV6-4|-|TRBJ1-5|TRBD1
CASSPGTGYNQPQHF
TGTGCCAGCAGTCCCGGGACAGGGTACAATCAGCCCCAGCATTTT
>TRBV5-6|once|TRBJ1-1|-
CASSLLGGTEAFF
TGTGCCAGCAGCTTGCTGGGAGGAACTGAAGCTTTCTTT
>TRBV29-1|-|TRBJ1-2|-
CSVLPNRVANPNYGYTF
TGCAGCGTTCTTCCTAATCGGGTCGCTAACCCTAACTATGGCTACACCTTC
>TRBV5-1|-|TRBJ2-3|-
CASSLGGAGTDTQYF
TGCGCCAGCAGCTTGGGAGGGGCCGGCACAGATACGCAGTATTTT
>TRBV6-5|-|TRBJ1-1|-
CASSRETNTEAFF
TGTGCCAGCAGCCGGGAGACGAACACTGAAGCTTTCTTT
>TRBV6-2/TRBV6-3|-|TRBJ2-7|-
CASSYSMRVSYEQYF
TGTGCCAGCAGTTACTCGATGCGGGTCTCCTACGAGCAGTACTTC
>TRBV5-1|-|TRBJ2-6|TRBD1
CASSPKLQGTGANVLTF
TGCGCCAGCAGCCCGAAATTACAGGGGACAGGGGCCAACGTCCTGACTTTC
>TRBV28|-|TRBJ2-3|TRBD2
CASGALGAGGRDTQYF
TGTGCCAGCGGGGCCCTTGGAGCGGGGGGCCGGGATACGCAGTATTTT
>TRBV7-9|-|TRBJ1-2|-
CASSLANYGYTF
TGTGCCAGCAGCTTAGCTAACTATGGCTACACCTTC
>TRBV7-9|-|TRBJ1-1|-
CASSSTRNTEAFF
TGTGCCAGCAGCTCTACACGGAACACTGAAGCTTTCTTT
>TRBV5-6|-|TRBJ1-2|-
CASSVQNDYTF
TGTGCCAGCAGCGTTCAGAACGACTACACCTTC
>TRBV7-2|-|TRBJ1-1|-
CASSFSRNTEAFF
TGTGCCAGCAGCTTTTCCAGAAATACTGAAGCTTTCTTT
>TRBV7-2|-|TRBJ1-5|TRBD1
CASSVQGEGTAQHF
TGTGCCAGCAGCGTTCAGGGGGAGGGGACGGCCCAGCATTTT
>TRBV19|-|TRBJ1-6|-
CASSLGPSKANSPLHF
TGTGCCAGTAGTCTGGGGCCCTCCAAGGCGAATTCACCCCTCCACTTT
>TRBV14|-|TRBJ1-6|-
CASSQDPGLRSPLHF
TGTGCCAGCAGCCAAGATCCCGGGCTGAGGTCACCCCTCCACTTT
>TRBV27|-|TRBJ1-1|-
CASNPRRDKNTEAFF
TGTGCCAGCAACCCCCGGAGGGATAAGAACACTGAAGCTTTCTTT
>TRBV5-1|-|TRBJ1-4|-
CASSGGARTREKLFF
TGCGCCAGCAGCGGGGGGGCGCGGACTCGAGAAAAACTGTTTTTT
>TRBV9|-|TRBJ1-1|-
CASSVGGPSLAFF
TGTGCCAGCAGCGTAGGAGGACCGAGTCTGGCTTTCTTT